These 12 T cell receptor beta chains originate from one sample sequenced in a study of graft-versus-host responses after intestinal transplantation. The method was immunoSEQ multiplex PCR; TCRdb's version includes in-frame clones alone and lacks a portion of them. This sample has approximately 71,000 clones; around 89% occur once, and the top ten carry just under 2.5%. No antigens are known for them. The material was unstimulated CD8+ T cells sorted from spleen or lymph node cells, obtained before intestinal transplant. The receptors derive from a human donor who received an intestinal transplant.

The gene calls are TRBV5-1 and TRBJ2-7, with 8 bases that match TRBD1. The CDR3 spans 14 residues. Per germline, CDR1 SGHRS and CDR2 YFSETQ. V lost 0 bases, J lost 5 bases, and 4 bases stayed unmatched. CDR3 nucleotide sequence: TGCGCCAGCAGCTTGGGACAGGGGAGAAACGAGCAGTACTTC. It translates to CASSLGQGRNEQYF.

The chain has TRBV11-2 and TRBJ1-6; maybe TRBD1 (5 bases). The CDR3 extends over 15 amino acids. V was trimmed by 4 bases and J by 7 bases, leaving 14 bases between them. The germline CDR1 and CDR2 sequences are SGHAT and FQNNGV. In DNA, the CDR3 is TGTGCCAGCAGCTCCCTCTCAGGGATAAATTCACCCCTCCACTTT. Translation gives CASSSLSGINSPLHF.

This chain's CDR3 is CASSQEGSREQYF. In DNA, the CDR3 is TGTGCCAGCAGCCAAGAAGGGAGTCGCGAGCAGTACTTC. This rearrangement joins TRBV4-2 to TRBJ2-7; TRBD2 is a possible D gene (5 bases). In germline, CDR1 is LGHNA, CDR2 YNFKEQ. Trimming took 0 bases from V and 6 from J, leaving 9 bases between them. The CDR3 is 13 residues long.

This clone turned up a few times. CDR3 sequence (DNA): TGTGCCAGCAGCTTACGCGATTCCTCCTACAATGAGCAGTTCTTC. Translation: CASSLRDSSYNEQFF. The rearrangement links TRBV13 to TRBJ2-1; D remains unclear. Germline V gene data show CDR1 as PRHDT and CDR2 as FYEKMQ (reference sequence). This CDR3 spans 15 amino acids. V was trimmed by 2 bases and J by 0 bases, leaving 8 bases between them.

CDR3 DNA sequence: TGTGCTGTGGGGCCGTATAGCAATCAGCCCCAGCATTTT. Translated, it gives CAVGPYSNQPQHF. The chain joins TRBV6-6 to TRBJ1-5; D may be TRBD1 (5 bases). The V gene's germline CDR1 is MNHNY and CDR2 SVGAGI (reference sequence). This CDR3 has 13 amino acids.

The chain is built from TRBV5-1 and TRBJ2-7; a weak D match, TRBD1 (6 bases). V shed 0 bases and J shed 3 bases, with 10 bases lying between them. Germline V gene data show CDR1 as SGHRS and CDR2 as YFSETQ. The CDR3 contains 14 residues. The CDR3 spells CASSLGSGVYEQYF. The CDR3, as DNA: TGCGCCAGCAGCTTGGGGTCAGGGGTCTACGAGCAGTACTTC.

This chain's CDR3 is CASSVPRDRGQVYSNQPQHF. The CDR3 DNA reads as TGTGCCAGCAGCGTACCCCGGGACAGGGGACAGGTATATAGCAATCAGCCCCAGCATTTT. The chain couples TRBV9 to TRBJ1-5; 10 bases agree with TRBD1. CDR3 size: 20 residues. V dropped 1 base and J dropped 0; count of bases not matched to a gene: 13. The germline CDR1 and CDR2 sequences are SGDLS and YYNGEE.

The gene calls are TRBV28 and TRBJ1-1; D is possibly TRBD1 (6 bases). The germline gives CDR1 MDHEN, CDR2 SYDVKM. Trimming shortened V by 3 bases and J by 7 bases, and 18 bases separated the two germline ends. The CDR3 sequence is 15 residues long. For the CDR3, the DNA is TGTGCCAGCAGTTTGACGGCGGGGGCGGATGTTGAAGCTTTCTTT. Protein sequence: CASSLTAGADVEAFF. Full variable domain (rest looked up from reference TRBV28 and TRBJ1-1): DVKVTQSSRYLVKRTGEKVFLECVQDMDHENMFWYRQDPGLGLRLIYFSYDVKMKEKGDIPEGYSVSREKKERFSLILESASTNQTSMYLCASSLTAGADVEAFFGQGTRLTVV.

CDR3 sequence reads: CASSVGGTAINEQFF. In DNA, the CDR3 is TGTGCCAGCAGCGTAGGTGGGACAGCAATAAATGAGCAGTTCTTC. This rearrangement joins TRBV9 to TRBJ2-1, with 7 bases lining up with TRBD1. Germline V gene data show CDR1 as SGDLS and CDR2 as YYNGEE. The CDR3 is 15 residues long. The V segment lost 0 bases and the J segment 7 bases; nucleotides outside the gene matches: 7.

A single count supports this clone. This chain links TRBV5-4 with TRBJ1-6; D gene uncertain. Looked up from germline, CDR1 is SGHNT and CDR2 is YYREEE (reference sequence). V was trimmed by 0 bases and J by 8 bases, leaving 15 bases between them. CDR3 length equals 16 residues. The CDR3 protein is CASSLAPYGPDSPLHF. The DNA for the CDR3 is TGTGCCAGCAGCTTGGCCCCCTATGGGCCGGATTCACCCCTCCACTTT.

The chain combines TRBV7-6 with TRBJ2-7, with 8 bases matching TRBD1. This CDR3 region has 16 residues. The V gene's germline CDR1 is SGHVS and CDR2 FNYEAQ. V shed 2 bases and J 4 bases; nucleotides not matched to a gene: 10. CDR3 DNA: TGTGCCAGCAGCTTACCAGGACAGGGTAGGGCTTACGAGCAGTACTTC. Protein: CASSLPGQGRAYEQYF.

The rearrangement uses TRBV29-1 and TRBJ2-1, with D unresolved. Looked up from germline, CDR1 is SQVTM and CDR2 is ANQGSEA. Between the trimmed V and J ends, which lost 3 bases and 2 bases, there was a span of 11 bases. The CDR3 consists of 14 residues. The chain's CDR3 is CSVESRSPYNEQFF. The CDR3 bases are TGCAGCGTTGAGTCACGGTCACCCTACAATGAGCAGTTCTTC.